This entry lists 24 T cell receptor beta chains sequenced from one sample in a study of blood T cell repertoires in COVID-19. TCRdb's table, derived via immunoSEQ multiplex PCR, lists solely in-frame clones and lacks some. The sample holds 180,000 or so clones, nearly 90% seen once. Sequencing input: peripheral blood. The receptors originated from a man aged 50-60 years with acute or convalescent COVID-19.

J is TRBJ2-3 and V is TRBV5-1; D gene ambiguous. The CDR3 has 12 residues. Germline V CDR1 and CDR2: SGHRS, YFSETQ. V lost 7 bases to trimming and J lost 3 bases, with 9 bases between them. CDR3 DNA: TGCGCCAGCCGAATAGATACAGATACGCAGTATTTT. Its translation is CASRIDTDTQYF. Drawing the rest from reference TRBV5-1 and TRBJ2-3, the complete variable domain is KAGVTQTPRYLIKTRGQQVTLSCSPISGHRSVSWYQQTPGQGLQFLFEYFSETQRNKGNFPGRFSGRQFSNSRSEMNVSTLELGDSALYLCASRIDTDTQYFGPGTRLTVL.

This sequence joins TRBV5-1 and TRBJ2-3; 12 bases agree with TRBD2. V lost 4 bases to trimming and J lost 4 bases; unmatched junction nucleotides: 13. This CDR3 is built from 18 residues. From germline, CDR1 is SGHRS and CDR2 YFSETQ. Written as DNA, the CDR3 is TGCGCCAGCAGCCGACAACTAGCGGGAGGAGTTCGGGCAGATACGCAGTATTTT. Its protein product is CASSRQLAGGVRADTQYF.

This sequence joins TRBV27 and TRBJ2-2; D remains ambiguous. Germline V gene lookup returns CDR1 MNHEY and CDR2 SMNVEV (reference sequence). CDR3 size: 15 residues. The V gene lost 0 bases and the J gene lost 1 base, with 6 bases spanning the gap. CDR3 protein: CASSLSGRNTGELFF. The CDR3, as DNA: TGTGCCAGCAGTTTATCGGGCAGGAACACCGGGGAGCTGTTTTTT.

The rearrangement joins TRBV7-9 to TRBJ1-2, with 7 bases identical to TRBD1. Trimming at V came to 4 bases and at J to 11 bases, leaving 7 bases not matched to a gene. The CDR3 consists of 12 residues. Germline assignment: CDR1 SEHNR and CDR2 FQNEAQ (reference sequence). The DNA for the CDR3 is TGTGCCAGCAGCTACAAGACAGGGTCGTACACCTTC. Protein: CASSYKTGSYTF.

This clone has a handful of counts. This chain connects TRBV9 to TRBJ2-5; 11 nucleotides agree with TRBD2. The CDR3 is made up of 18 amino acids. J was trimmed by 4 bases and V by 0 bases; bases with no gene match: 11. Germline V lookup: CDR1 SGDLS, CDR2 YYNGEE. As DNA, the CDR3 is TGTGCCAGCAGCGTAGATTCTAGCGGGAGGACCGGTCCAGAGACCCAGTACTTC. It specifies CASSVDSSGRTGPETQYF.

This clone was counted between two and nine times. This chain joins TRBV7-2 and TRBJ1-5; D possibly corresponds to TRBD1 (6 bases). Deletions cut 5 bases from V and 2 bases from J, with 16 bases between. The CDR3 extends over 16 amino acids. CDR1 and CDR2 from the germline V gene are SGHTA and FQGNSA. CDR3 protein: CASSQEGGLGNQPQHF. CDR3 DNA: TGTGCCAGCAGCCAAGAAGGGGGTTTGGGCAATCAGCCCCAGCATTTT.

The chain couples TRBV6-6 to TRBJ1-1; 10 bases are shared with TRBD1. Germline trimming cut 5 bases from V and 5 bases from J; bases unmatched to any gene: 8. CDR1 is MNHNY and CDR2 is SVGAGI in the germline V gene (reference sequence). CDR3 length: 15 residues. This CDR3 reads CASSPPGQGITEAFF. DNA of the CDR3: TGTGCCAGCAGTCCACCGGGACAGGGGATTACTGAAGCTTTCTTT.

The rearrangement uses TRBV19 and TRBJ2-2; 9 bases are a match to TRBD1. Unmatched junction bases numbered 11, after V lost 4 bases and J lost 5 bases. The CDR3 runs to 17 residues. Germline V gives CDR1 LNHDA, CDR2 SQIVND (reference sequence). The chain's CDR3 is CASSTGWGQGRTGELFF. CDR3 bases: TGTGCCAGTAGTACGGGTTGGGGACAGGGTAGGACCGGGGAGCTGTTTTTT.

V is TRBV4-1 and J is TRBJ2-4; D is uncertain. There are 13 residues in the CDR3. V lost 4 bases, J lost 4 bases, and 8 bases lay in between. Germline assignment: CDR1 MGHRA and CDR2 YSYEKL. Here the CDR3 reads CASSPPGKNIQYF. CDR3 DNA: TGCGCCAGCAGCCCCCCCGGGAAAAACATTCAGTACTTC.

The chain carries TRBV6-5 and TRBJ1-2, with 9 positions matching TRBD1. Germline assignment: CDR1 MNHEY and CDR2 SVGAGI. With 6 bases clipped from V and 7 bases from J, the junction kept 9 bases outside the gene matches. This CDR3 contains 14 residues. CDR3 residues: CASRKPGQGGGYTF. The DNA of the CDR3 is TGTGCCAGCAGAAAACCGGGACAGGGAGGTGGCTACACCTTC.

The V and J genes are TRBV7-2 and TRBJ2-2, with a tentative D call TRBD2 (5 bases). Germline CDR1 is SGHTA and CDR2 is FQGNSA. The CDR3 is 16 residues long. The V and J ends lost 0 bases and 2 bases respectively, with 10 bases between them. The chain's CDR3 is CASSLAPGLNTGELFF. Written as DNA, the CDR3 is TGTGCCAGCAGCTTAGCCCCCGGACTCAACACCGGGGAGCTGTTTTTT. The full variable domain, rest sourced from reference TRBV7-2 and TRBJ2-2, is GAGVSQSPSNKVTEKGKDVELRCDPISGHTALYWYRQSLGQGLEFLIYFQGNSAPDKSGLPSDRFSAERTGGSVSTLTIQRTQQEDSAVYLCASSLAPGLNTGELFFGEGSRLTVL.

This clone was seen just once. V and J are TRBV5-8 and TRBJ2-5; 9 nucleotides line up with TRBD1. The length of the CDR3 is 14 residues. Germline V gives CDR1 SGHTS, CDR2 YDEGEE. J gave up 2 bases and V 4 bases, and 3 bases lay outside the gene matches. The chain's CDR3 is CASSDDRGQETQYF. In DNA, the CDR3 is TGTGCCAGCAGCGATGACAGGGGGCAAGAGACCCAGTACTTC.

The chain couples TRBV6-6 to TRBJ1-1, with D unclear. The CDR3 extends over 14 amino acids. V was clipped by 0 bases and J by 3 bases, with 8 bases between them. Germline CDR1 and CDR2: MNHNY and SVGAGI (reference sequence). CDR3 loop: CASSYSGDYTEAFF. Written as DNA, the CDR3 is TGTGCCAGCAGTTACTCCGGGGATTACACTGAAGCTTTCTTT.

The chain has TRBV7-9 and TRBJ2-6, with 7 bases matching TRBD1. The V gene's germline CDR1 is SEHNR and CDR2 FQNEAQ (reference sequence). The J segment lost 3 bases and the V segment lost 6 bases, leaving 8 bases of the junction unmatched. The CDR3 has 16 residues. The CDR3 here is CASRGDSHLGANVLTF. CDR3 sequence (DNA): TGTGCCAGCAGAGGGGACAGCCATCTTGGGGCCAACGTCCTGACTTTC.

The chain links TRBV7-9 to TRBJ1-2; D remains unclear. Germline CDR1 reads SEHNR; CDR2 reads FQNEAQ (reference sequence). CDR3 size: 13 residues. V lost 2 bases to trimming and J lost 4 bases, with 8 bases between them. The CDR3 protein is CASSLPEIYGYTF. The CDR3 DNA is TGTGCCAGCAGCTTACCGGAGATCTATGGCTACACCTTC. Combining the CDR3 with reference TRBV7-9 and TRBJ1-2 gives the whole variable domain DTGVSQNPRHKITKRGQNVTFRCDPISEHNRLYWYRQTLGQGPEFLTYFQNEAQLEKSRLLSDRFSAERPKGSFSTLEIQRTEQGDSAMYLCASSLPEIYGYTFGSGTRLTVV.

A single count supports this clone. This chain joins TRBV19 and TRBJ2-1; 11 nucleotides match TRBD2. CDR1 LNHDA and CDR2 SQIVND come from the germline V gene (reference sequence). The CDR3 has 19 residues. V was pared by 7 bases and J by 0 bases, with 14 bases of the junction left unmatched. CDR3 nucleotides: TGTGCCAGTACTAGACGGGGACTAGCGGCCCTTAACTCCTACAATGAGCAGTTCTTC. Its protein product is CASTRRGLAALNSYNEQFF.

This rearrangement joins TRBV7-9 to TRBJ1-4; unclear D gene. The germline V gene encodes CDR1 SEHNR and CDR2 FQNEAQ (reference sequence). There are 15 residues in the CDR3. V was pared by 4 bases and J by 7 bases, with 16 bases between. The CDR3 sequence: CASSYDGYRREKLFF. The CDR3 DNA reads TGTGCCAGCAGCTACGACGGGTACCGGCGTGAAAAACTGTTTTTT.

Notes on this clone: The sample holds other DNA sequences that translate to the same CDR3. The chain carries TRBV19 and TRBJ1-5, with D maybe TRBD1 (5 bases). The CDR3 sequence is 14 residues long. CDR1 is LNHDA, CDR2 SQIVND, per germline (reference sequence). V was clipped by 5 bases and J by 2 bases, with 10 bases between them. The CDR3 sequence is CASSGQGGNQPQHF. Here the CDR3 DNA reads TGTGCCAGTAGTGGTCAAGGGGGCAATCAGCCCCAGCATTTT.

This chain uses TRBV24-1 with TRBJ1-2; no clear D gene. From germline, CDR1 is KGHDR and CDR2 SFDVKD. The CDR3 extends over 11 amino acids. The V end was cut by 5 bases, the J end by 8 bases, with 8 bases between. Here the CDR3 reads CATSGGKGYTF. For the CDR3, the DNA is TGTGCCACCAGTGGAGGGAAGGGCTACACCTTC.

J is TRBJ2-5 and V is TRBV18; tentatively, D is TRBD1 (5 bases). The CDR3 runs to 13 residues. In germline, CDR1 is KGHSH, CDR2 LQKENI. V lost 2 bases and J 5 bases, leaving 9 bases between the germline ends. This chain's CDR3 is CASSPSGHETQYF. The CDR3 region has the DNA TGTGCCAGCTCACCATCAGGGCACGAGACCCAGTACTTC. The full variable domain, with the rest looked up from reference TRBV18 and TRBJ2-5, is NAGVMQNPRHLVRRRGQEARLRCSPMKGHSHVYWYRQLPEEGLKFMVYLQKENIIDESGMPKERFSAEFPKEGPSILRIQQVVRGDSAAYFCASSPSGHETQYFGPGTRLLVL.

This clone was seen just once. The CDR3 coding sequence is TGTGCCAGCAGCTTGCGGGGAATCCAAGAGACCCAGTACTTC. This sequence encodes CASSLRGIQETQYF. The rearrangement links TRBV5-6 to TRBJ2-5; possibly TRBD2 for D (5 bases). The CDR3 extends over 14 amino acids. Trimming left V 1 base short and J 1 base short, with 8 bases between. CDR1 SGHDT and CDR2 YYEEEE come from the germline V gene.

The chain carries TRBV27 and TRBJ2-5; 12 bases line up with TRBD2. The ends lost 0 bases at V and 5 bases at J; junction bases unmatched: 4. The CDR3 length is 16 residues. Per the germline V gene, CDR1 is MNHEY and CDR2 is SMNVEV (reference sequence). The CDR3 loop is CASSLSPTSGSETQYF. In nucleotides, the CDR3 is TGTGCCAGCAGTTTATCGCCGACTAGCGGGAGCGAGACCCAGTACTTC.

The chain carries TRBV6-5 and TRBJ1-5; no clear D gene. The CDR3 is made up of 14 amino acids. V was pared by 0 bases and J by 2 bases, with 5 bases between. From germline, CDR1 is MNHEY and CDR2 SVGAGI. The CDR3 protein is CASSYSPGNQPQHF. CDR3 in DNA: TGTGCCAGCAGTTACTCGCCGGGCAATCAGCCCCAGCATTTT.

V gene TRBV30 combines with J gene TRBJ2-7; possibly TRBD2 for D (6 bases). This CDR3 has 13 amino acids. V was cut by 0 bases and J by 3 bases, with 9 bases left in between. Looked up from germline, CDR1 is GTSNPN and CDR2 is SVGIG (reference sequence). The CDR3 region is CAWSVGGNYEQYF. In DNA, the CDR3 is TGTGCCTGGAGTGTTGGGGGGAACTACGAGCAGTACTTC.